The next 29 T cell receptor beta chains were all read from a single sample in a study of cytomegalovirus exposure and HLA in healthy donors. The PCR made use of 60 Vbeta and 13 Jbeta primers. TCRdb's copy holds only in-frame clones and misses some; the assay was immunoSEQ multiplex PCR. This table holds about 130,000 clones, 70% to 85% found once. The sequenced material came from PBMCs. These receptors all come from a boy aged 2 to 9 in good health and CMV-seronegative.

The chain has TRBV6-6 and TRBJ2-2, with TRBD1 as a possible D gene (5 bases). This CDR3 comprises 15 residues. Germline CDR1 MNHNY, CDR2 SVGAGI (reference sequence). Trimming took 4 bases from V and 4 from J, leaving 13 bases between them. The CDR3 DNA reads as TGTGCCAGCAGTTCCCTGGGGCCGGCCACCGGGGAGCTGTTTTTT. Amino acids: CASSSLGPATGELFF.

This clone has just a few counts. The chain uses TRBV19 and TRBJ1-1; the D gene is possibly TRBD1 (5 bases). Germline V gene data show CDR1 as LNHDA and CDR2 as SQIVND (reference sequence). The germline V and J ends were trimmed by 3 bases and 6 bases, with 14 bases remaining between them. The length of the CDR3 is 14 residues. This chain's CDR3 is CASSILALGAEAFF. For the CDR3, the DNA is TGTGCCAGTAGTATTTTGGCTCTAGGGGCTGAAGCTTTCTTT. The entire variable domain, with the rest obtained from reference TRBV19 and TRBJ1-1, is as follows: DGGITQSPKYLFRKEGQNVTLSCEQNLNHDAMYWYRQDPGQGLRLIYYSQIVNDFQKGDIAEGYSVSREKKESFPLTVTSAQKNPTAFYLCASSILALGAEAFFGQGTRLTVV.

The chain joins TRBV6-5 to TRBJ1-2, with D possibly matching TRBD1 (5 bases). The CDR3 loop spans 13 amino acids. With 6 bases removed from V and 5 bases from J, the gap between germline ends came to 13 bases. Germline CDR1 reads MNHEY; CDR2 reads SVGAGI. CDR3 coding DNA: TGTGCCAGCAGGCTTACGGAGGGGTATGGCTACACCTTC. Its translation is CASRLTEGYGYTF.

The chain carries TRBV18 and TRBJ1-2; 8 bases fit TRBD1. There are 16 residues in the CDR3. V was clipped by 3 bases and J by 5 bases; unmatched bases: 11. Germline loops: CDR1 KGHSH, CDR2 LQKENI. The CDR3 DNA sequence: TGTGCCAGCTCACCTTCTAGGACAGGGATCTTATATGGCTACACCTTC. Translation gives CASSPSRTGILYGYTF.

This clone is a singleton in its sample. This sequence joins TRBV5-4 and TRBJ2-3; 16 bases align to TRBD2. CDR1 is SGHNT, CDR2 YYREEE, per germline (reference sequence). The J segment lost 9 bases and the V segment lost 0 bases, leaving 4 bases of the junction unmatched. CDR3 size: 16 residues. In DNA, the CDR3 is TGTGCCAGCAGCTTGGGCGGGACTAGCGGGAGGGGAACGCAGTATTTT. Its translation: CASSLGGTSGRGTQYF. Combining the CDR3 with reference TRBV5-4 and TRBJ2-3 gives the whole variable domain ETGVTQSPTHLIKTRGQQVTLRCSSQSGHNTVSWYQQALGQGPQFIFQYYREEENGRGNFPPRFSGLQFPNYSSELNVNALELDDSALYLCASSLGGTSGRGTQYFGPGTRLTVL.

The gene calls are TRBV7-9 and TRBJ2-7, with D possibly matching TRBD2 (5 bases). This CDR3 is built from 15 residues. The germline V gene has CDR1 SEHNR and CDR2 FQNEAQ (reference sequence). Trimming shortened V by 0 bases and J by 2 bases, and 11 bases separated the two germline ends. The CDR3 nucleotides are TGTGCCAGCAGCTTAGCGCCGGAGGACGCCTACGAGCAGTACTTC. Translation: CASSLAPEDAYEQYF. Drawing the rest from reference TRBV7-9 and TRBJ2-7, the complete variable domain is DTGVSQNPRHKITKRGQNVTFRCDPISEHNRLYWYRQTLGQGPEFLTYFQNEAQLEKSRLLSDRFSAERPKGSFSTLEIQRTEQGDSAMYLCASSLAPEDAYEQYFGPGTRLTVT.

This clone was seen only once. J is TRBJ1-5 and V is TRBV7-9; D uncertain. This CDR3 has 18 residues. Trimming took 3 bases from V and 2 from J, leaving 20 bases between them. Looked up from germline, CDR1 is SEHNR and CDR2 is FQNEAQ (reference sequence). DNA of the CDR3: TGTGCCAGCAGCTTTGGTGGGAGACCGTTCGGGGGCAATCAGCCCCAGCATTTT. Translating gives CASSFGGRPFGGNQPQHF.

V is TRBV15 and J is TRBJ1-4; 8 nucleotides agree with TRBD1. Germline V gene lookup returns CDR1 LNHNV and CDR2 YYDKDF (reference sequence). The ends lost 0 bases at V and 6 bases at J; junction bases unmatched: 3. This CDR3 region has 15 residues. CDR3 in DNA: TGTGCCACCAGCAGAGACAGGGGGCGCGATGAAAAACTGTTTTTT. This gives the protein CATSRDRGRDEKLFF.

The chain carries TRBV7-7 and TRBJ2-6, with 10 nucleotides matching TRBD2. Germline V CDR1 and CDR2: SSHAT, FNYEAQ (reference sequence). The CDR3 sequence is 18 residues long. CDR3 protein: CASGPRLAGFSGANVLTF. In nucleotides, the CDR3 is TGTGCTAGCGGCCCCCGACTAGCGGGTTTCTCTGGGGCCAACGTCCTGACTTTC.

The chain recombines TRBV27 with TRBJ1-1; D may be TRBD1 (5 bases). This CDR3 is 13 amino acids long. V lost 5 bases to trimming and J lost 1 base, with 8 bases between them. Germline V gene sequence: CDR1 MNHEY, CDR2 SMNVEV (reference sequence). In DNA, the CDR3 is TGTGCCAGCAGTAAAAGGGGGAACACTGAAGCTTTCTTT. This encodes CASSKRGNTEAFF.

CDR3 bases: TGTGCCAGCAGCTTTGGACTAGGTCGCTACAATGAGCAGTTCTTC. This gives the protein CASSFGLGRYNEQFF. The chain combines TRBV5-5 with TRBJ2-1; TRBD2 matches 7 bases. Germline V gives CDR1 SGHKS, CDR2 YYEKEE (reference sequence). CDR3 length: 15 amino acids. V gave up 2 bases and J gave up 3 bases; unmatched junction bases: 5.

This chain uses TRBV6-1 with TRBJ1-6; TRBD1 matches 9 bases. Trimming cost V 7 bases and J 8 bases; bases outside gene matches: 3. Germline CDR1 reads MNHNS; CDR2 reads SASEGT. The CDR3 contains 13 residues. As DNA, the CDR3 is TGTGCCAGCAAAACAGGGGGCTATTCACCCCTCCACTTT. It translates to CASKTGGYSPLHF.

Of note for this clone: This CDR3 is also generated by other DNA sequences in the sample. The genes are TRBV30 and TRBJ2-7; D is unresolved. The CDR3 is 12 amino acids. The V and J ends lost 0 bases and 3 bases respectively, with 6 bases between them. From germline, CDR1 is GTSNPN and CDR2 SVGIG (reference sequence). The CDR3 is CAWSVRGYEQYF. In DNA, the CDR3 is TGTGCCTGGAGTGTAAGAGGCTACGAGCAGTACTTC.

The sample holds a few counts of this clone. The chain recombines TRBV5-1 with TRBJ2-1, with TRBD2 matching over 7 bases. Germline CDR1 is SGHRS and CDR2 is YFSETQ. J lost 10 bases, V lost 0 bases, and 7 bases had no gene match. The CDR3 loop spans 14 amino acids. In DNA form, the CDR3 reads TGCGCCAGCAGCTTGGCGGGCGGGGGTAAGGAGCAGTTCTTC. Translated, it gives CASSLAGGGKEQFF.

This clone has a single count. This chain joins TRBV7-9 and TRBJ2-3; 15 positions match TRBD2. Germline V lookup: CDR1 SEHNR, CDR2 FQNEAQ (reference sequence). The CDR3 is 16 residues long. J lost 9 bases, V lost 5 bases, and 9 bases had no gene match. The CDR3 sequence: CASSPGLAGGKSTQYF. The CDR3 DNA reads TGTGCCAGCAGCCCGGGACTAGCGGGAGGAAAATCGACGCAGTATTTT. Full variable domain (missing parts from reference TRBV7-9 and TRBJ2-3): DTGVSQNPRHKITKRGQNVTFRCDPISEHNRLYWYRQTLGQGPEFLTYFQNEAQLEKSRLLSDRFSAERPKGSFSTLEIQRTEQGDSAMYLCASSPGLAGGKSTQYFGPGTRLTVL.

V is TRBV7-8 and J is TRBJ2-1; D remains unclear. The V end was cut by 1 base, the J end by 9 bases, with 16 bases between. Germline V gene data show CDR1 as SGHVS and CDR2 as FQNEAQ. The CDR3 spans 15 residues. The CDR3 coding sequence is TGTGCCAGCAGCTTAGGTAGGTTAGCTGCGAGTGAGCAGTTCTTC. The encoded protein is CASSLGRLAASEQFF. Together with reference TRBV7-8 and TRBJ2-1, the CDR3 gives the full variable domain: GAGVSQSPRYKVAKRGQDVALRCDPISGHVSLFWYQQALGQGPEFLTYFQNEAQLDKSGLPSDRFFAERPEGSVSTLKIQRTQQEDSAVYLCASSLGRLAASEQFFGPGTRLTVL.

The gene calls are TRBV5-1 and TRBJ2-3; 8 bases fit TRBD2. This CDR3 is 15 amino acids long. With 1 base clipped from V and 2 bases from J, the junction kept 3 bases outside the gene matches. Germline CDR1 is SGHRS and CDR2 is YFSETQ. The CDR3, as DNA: TGCGCCAGCAGCTTGACGGGAGGGCCCACAGATACGCAGTATTTT. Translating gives CASSLTGGPTDTQYF.

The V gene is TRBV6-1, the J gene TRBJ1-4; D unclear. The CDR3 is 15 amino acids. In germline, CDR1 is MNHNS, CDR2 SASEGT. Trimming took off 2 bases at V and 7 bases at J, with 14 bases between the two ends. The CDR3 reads CASSETASGSEKLFF. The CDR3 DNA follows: TGTGCCAGCAGTGAAACCGCCTCGGGGAGTGAAAAACTGTTTTTT.

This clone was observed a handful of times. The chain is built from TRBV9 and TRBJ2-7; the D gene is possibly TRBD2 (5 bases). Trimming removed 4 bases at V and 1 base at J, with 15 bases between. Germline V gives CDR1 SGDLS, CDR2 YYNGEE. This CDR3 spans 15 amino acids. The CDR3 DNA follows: TGTGCCAGCAGCCCTCAGGACTCCAAATCCTACGAGCAGTACTTC. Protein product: CASSPQDSKSYEQYF.

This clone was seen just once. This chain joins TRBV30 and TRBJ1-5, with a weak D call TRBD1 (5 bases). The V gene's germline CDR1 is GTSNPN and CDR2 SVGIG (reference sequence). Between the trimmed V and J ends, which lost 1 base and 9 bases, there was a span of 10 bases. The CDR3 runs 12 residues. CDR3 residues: CAWSESQGPQHF. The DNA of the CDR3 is TGTGCCTGGAGTGAAAGTCAGGGGCCCCAGCATTTT.

DNA of the CDR3: TGTGCCAGCAGCTATGACAGCGAGCAGTACTTC. This codes for CASSYDSEQYF. The V call is TRBV5-6, the J call TRBJ2-7, with D tentatively TRBD1 (5 bases). The CDR3 is 11 residues long. Germline V gene data show CDR1 as SGHDT and CDR2 as YYEEEE. Trimming left V 3 bases short and J 6 bases short, with 7 bases between. Variable domain in full (rest from reference TRBV5-6 and TRBJ2-7): DAGVTQSPTHLIKTRGQQVTLRCSPKSGHDTVSWYQQALGQGPQFIFQYYEEEERQRGNFPDRFSGHQFPNYSSELNVNALLLGDSALYLCASSYDSEQYFGPGTRLTVT.

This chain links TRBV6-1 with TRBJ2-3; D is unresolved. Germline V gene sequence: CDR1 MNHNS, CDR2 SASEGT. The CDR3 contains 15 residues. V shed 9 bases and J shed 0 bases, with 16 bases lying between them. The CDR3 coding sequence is TGTGCCAGTTTTAGTACACAGTTTAGCACAGATACGCAGTATTTT. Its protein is CASFSTQFSTDTQYF.

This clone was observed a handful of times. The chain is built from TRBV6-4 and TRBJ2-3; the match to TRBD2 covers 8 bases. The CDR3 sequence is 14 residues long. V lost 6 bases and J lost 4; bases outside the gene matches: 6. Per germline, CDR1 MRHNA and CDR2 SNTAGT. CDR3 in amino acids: CASSDSGVADTQYF. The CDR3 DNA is TGTGCCAGCAGCGATAGCGGGGTCGCAGATACGCAGTATTTT.

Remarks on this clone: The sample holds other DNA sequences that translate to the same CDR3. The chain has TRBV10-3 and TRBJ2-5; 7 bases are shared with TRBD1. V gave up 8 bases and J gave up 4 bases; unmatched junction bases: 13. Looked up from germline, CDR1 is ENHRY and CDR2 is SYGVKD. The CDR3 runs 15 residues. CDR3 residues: CAIRGTGALGETQYF. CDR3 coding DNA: TGTGCCATCCGTGGAACAGGGGCTTTGGGAGAGACCCAGTACTTC.

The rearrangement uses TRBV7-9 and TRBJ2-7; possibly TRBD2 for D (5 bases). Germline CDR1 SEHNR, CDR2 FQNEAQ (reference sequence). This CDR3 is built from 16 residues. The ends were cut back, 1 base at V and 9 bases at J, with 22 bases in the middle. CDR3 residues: CASSLDLTNRPRGQYF. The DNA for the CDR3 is TGTGCCAGCAGCTTAGACTTGACTAACCGACCACGAGGGCAGTACTTC.

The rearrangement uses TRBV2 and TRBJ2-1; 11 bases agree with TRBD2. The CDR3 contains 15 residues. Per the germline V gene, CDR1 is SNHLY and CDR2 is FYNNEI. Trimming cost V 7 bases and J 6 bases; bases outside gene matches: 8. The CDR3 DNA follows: TGTGCCAGCATCCGATTTAGCGGGGGGGCCAATGAGCAGTTCTTC. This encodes CASIRFSGGANEQFF.

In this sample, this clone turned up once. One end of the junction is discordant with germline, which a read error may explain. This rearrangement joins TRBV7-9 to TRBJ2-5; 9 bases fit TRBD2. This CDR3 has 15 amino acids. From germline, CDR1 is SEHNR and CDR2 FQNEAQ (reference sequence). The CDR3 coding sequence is TGTTCCAGCAGCTTGGGCGGGGGGGTTAAAGAGACCCAGTACTTC. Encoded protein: CSSSLGGGVKETQYF.

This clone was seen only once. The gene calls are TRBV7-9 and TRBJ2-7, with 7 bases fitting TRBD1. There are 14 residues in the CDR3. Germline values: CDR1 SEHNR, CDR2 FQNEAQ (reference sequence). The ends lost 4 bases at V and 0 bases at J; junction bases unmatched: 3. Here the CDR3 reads CASSSDRSSYEQYF. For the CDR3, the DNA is TGTGCCAGCAGCTCGGACAGGAGCTCCTACGAGCAGTACTTC. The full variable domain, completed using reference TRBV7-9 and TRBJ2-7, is DTGVSQNPRHKITKRGQNVTFRCDPISEHNRLYWYRQTLGQGPEFLTYFQNEAQLEKSRLLSDRFSAERPKGSFSTLEIQRTEQGDSAMYLCASSSDRSSYEQYFGPGTRLTVT.

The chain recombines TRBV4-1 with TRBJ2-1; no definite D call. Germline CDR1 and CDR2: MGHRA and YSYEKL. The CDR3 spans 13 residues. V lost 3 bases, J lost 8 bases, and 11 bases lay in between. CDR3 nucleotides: TGCGCCAGCAGCCACCGAATTGAGCATGAGCAGTTCTTC. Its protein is CASSHRIEHEQFF.